One and the same sample provided the 17 T cell receptor beta chains below, sequenced in a study of shared clonotypes between healthy human individuals. Sequencing was performed with immunoSEQ multiplex PCR; in TCRdb, only in-frame clones are kept and a portion is missing. The sample comprises about 2.3 million clones, 80% to 95% of which are singletons, and 0.37% rests with the top ten. Sequenced input: naive CD4+ T cells from PBMCs. As to subset: CD45RA+ positively selected. The receptors here all came from a young man in good health. Some clones in this sample may be carry-over from other donors' samples.

The J gene is TRBJ2-2, the V gene TRBV7-6; D is unresolved. The CDR3 contains 14 residues. V gave up 4 bases and J gave up 1 base, with 7 bases separating them. Per the germline V gene, CDR1 is SGHVS and CDR2 is FNYEAQ. The CDR3 DNA follows: TGTGCCAGCAGCTCACGACAGAACACCGGGGAGCTGTTTTTT. This codes for CASSSRQNTGELFF.

This chain uses TRBV7-9 with TRBJ1-1; TRBD1 aligns across 7 bases. After removal of 1 base from V and 6 bases from J, the junction contained 2 bases not matched to a gene. CDR1 SEHNR and CDR2 FQNEAQ come from the germline V gene (reference sequence). This CDR3 region has 13 residues. The CDR3 DNA sequence: TGTGCCAGCAGCTTAGAGGGGGCCTCTGAAGCTTTCTTT. It codes for CASSLEGASEAFF.

This chain uses TRBV2 with TRBJ2-2; 8 bases are shared with TRBD1. The germline gives CDR1 SNHLY, CDR2 FYNNEI. The ends lost 6 bases at V and 3 bases at J; junction bases unmatched: 6. The CDR3 runs 15 residues. CDR3 sequence reads: CASRKTGVDTGELFF. In nucleotides, the CDR3 is TGTGCCAGCAGGAAGACAGGGGTGGACACCGGGGAGCTGTTTTTT.

The V and J genes are TRBV28 and TRBJ2-3, with D unresolved. CDR1 is MDHEN, CDR2 SYDVKM, per germline. The CDR3 totals 15 residues. The V gene lost 6 bases and the J gene lost 2 bases, with 15 bases spanning the gap. The CDR3 coding sequence is TGTGCCAGCAGCCCGGTGGTGGGATACACAGATACGCAGTATTTT. This translates into CASSPVVGYTDTQYF.

V gene TRBV25-1 combines with J gene TRBJ2-7; TRBD2 is a possible D gene (6 bases). Germline-derived CDR1 and CDR2 are MGHDK and SYGVNS. The length of the CDR3 is 15 residues. V shed 3 bases and J shed 2 bases, with 14 bases lying between them. The CDR3 loop reads CASSDSGRGTYEQYF. CDR3 coding DNA: TGTGCCAGCAGTGATTCCGGACGGGGGACCTACGAGCAGTACTTC.

As regards this clone: The sample has other DNA sequences that encode this CDR3 too. The chain uses TRBV6-1 and TRBJ2-7; D remains ambiguous. The germline gives CDR1 MNHNS, CDR2 SASEGT. The CDR3 has 11 amino acids. Deletions cut 6 bases from V and 3 bases from J, with 6 bases between. Here the CDR3 reads CASSDLYEQYF. DNA of the CDR3: TGTGCCAGCAGCGATCTCTACGAGCAGTACTTC.

This chain joins TRBV7-2 and TRBJ1-3; unclear D gene. This CDR3 contains 15 residues. Trimming left V 6 bases short and J 6 bases short, with 18 bases between. Germline loops: CDR1 SGHTA, CDR2 FQGNSA. The CDR3 sequence: CASRPIGGSINTIYF. DNA for the CDR3: TGTGCCAGCAGACCGATTGGCGGCAGCATAAACACCATATATTTT.

The sample holds a few counts of this clone. This chain joins TRBV9 and TRBJ1-4; weak D call: TRBD1 (5 bases). The ends were cut back, 4 bases at V and 5 bases at J, with 18 bases in the middle. Germline CDR1 SGDLS, CDR2 YYNGEE. This CDR3 has 16 amino acids. The CDR3 DNA sequence: TGTGCCAGCAGCCCGTTTGAGGGGCGGGGGAATGAAAAACTGTTTTTT. This encodes CASSPFEGRGNEKLFF.

Comments on this clone: This sample includes further DNA sequences coding for the same CDR3. V is TRBV19 and J is TRBJ2-5; 9 bases align to TRBD1. Germline V gene data show CDR1 as LNHDA and CDR2 as SQIVND (reference sequence). CDR3 length: 13 residues. The ends lost 6 bases at V and 5 bases at J; junction bases unmatched: 4. The CDR3 region is CASRDRGRETQYF. The CDR3 nucleotides are TGTGCCAGTAGAGACAGGGGGAGGGAGACCCAGTACTTC.

Here the CDR3 DNA reads TGTGCCAGCAGTAGGACGGTCAGCTCCTACGAGCAGTACTTC. It specifies CASSRTVSSYEQYF. The rearrangement links TRBV9 to TRBJ2-7; D is unresolved. This CDR3 spans 14 amino acids. The germline V and J ends were trimmed by 5 bases and 0 bases, with 12 bases remaining between them. Germline CDR1 is SGDLS and CDR2 is YYNGEE.

The rearrangement joins TRBV21-1 to TRBJ2-7. TRBV21-1 is assigned pseudogene status. This CDR3 has 9 amino acids. CDR3 in amino acids: CAQRAEQYF. The DNA of the CDR3 is TGTGCCCAAAGGGCCGAGCAGTACTTC.

As concerns this clone: A junction boundary mismatches the germline segment, possibly from a read error. The CDR3 is CASSLDRGAWNF. Here the CDR3 DNA reads TGTGCCAGCAGCCTGGACAGGGGAGCTTGGAATTTT. The rearrangement joins TRBV11-2 to TRBJ2-3; 9 bases agree with TRBD1. Germline V gives CDR1 SGHAT, CDR2 FQNNGV. The CDR3 extends over 12 amino acids. Variable domain in full (rest from reference TRBV11-2 and TRBJ2-3): EAGVAQSPRYKIIEKRQSVAFWCNPISGHATLYWYQQILGQGPKLLIQFQNNGVVDDSQLPKDRFSAERLKGVDSTLKIQPAKLEDSAVYLCASSLDRGAWNFGPGTRLTVL.

The chain combines TRBV19 with TRBJ1-1, with D unclear. This CDR3 contains 13 residues. CDR1 and CDR2 (germline): LNHDA, SQIVND (reference sequence). V dropped 9 bases and J dropped 9 bases, with 20 bases sitting between them. The CDR3 nucleotides are TGTGCCAGCACCCCCGGGCCCCGTGTCCAAGCTTTCTTT. Translated: CASTPGPRVQAFF.

V and J are TRBV9 and TRBJ1-4, with D unresolved. The germline gives CDR1 SGDLS, CDR2 YYNGEE. The CDR3 consists of 14 residues. Trimming cost V 2 bases and J 5 bases, with 10 bases left between them. The CDR3 here is CASSVTDQNEKLFF. The DNA of the CDR3 is TGTGCCAGCAGCGTGACTGATCAAAATGAAAAACTGTTTTTT.

The V and J genes are TRBV7-2 and TRBJ2-3, with D possibly being TRBD2 (5 bases). V was cut by 8 bases and J by 2 bases, with 20 bases left in between. There are 16 residues in the CDR3. Germline V gene lookup returns CDR1 SGHTA and CDR2 FQGNSA. CDR3: CASGNGLSQNTDTQYF. The CDR3 DNA reads TGTGCCAGCGGCAATGGACTCTCACAAAACACAGATACGCAGTATTTT.

The DNA of the CDR3 is TGTGCCAGTAGTCCGTGGACAGGGGGGTATCCCGGGACTAGACCGAACACCGGGGAGCTGTTTTTT. This codes for CASSPWTGGYPGTRPNTGELFF. The chain couples TRBV19 to TRBJ2-2, with 10 bases lining up with TRBD1. CDR1 is LNHDA, CDR2 SQIVND, per germline (reference sequence). The trim removed 5 bases at V and 0 bases at J, leaving 21 bases unmatched. The CDR3 runs 22 residues. Full variable domain (rest looked up from reference TRBV19 and TRBJ2-2): DGGITQSPKYLFRKEGQNVTLSCEQNLNHDAMYWYRQDPGQGLRLIYYSQIVNDFQKGDIAEGYSVSREKKESFPLTVTSAQKNPTAFYLCASSPWTGGYPGTRPNTGELFFGEGSRLTVL.

In its sample, this clone was seen once. The chain joins TRBV4-1 to TRBJ2-7, with D tentatively TRBD2 (7 bases). The V end lost 4 bases, the J end lost 1 base, and 11 bases lay between the germline ends. The CDR3 is 14 residues long. Per the germline V gene, CDR1 is MGHRA and CDR2 is YSYEKL. CDR3 sequence: CASSRGGRSYEQYF. CDR3 DNA sequence: TGCGCCAGCAGCCGGGGGGGCAGGTCCTACGAGCAGTACTTC.